Sequencing of this T cell receptor beta chain was carried out in a study of blood T cell repertoires in COVID-19. Trimming removed 2 bases from V and 0 bases from J, with 10 bases in between. CDR1 is SGHNT, CDR2 YENEEA, per germline. The CDR3 runs 15 residues. Measured with immunoSEQ multiplex PCR; TCRdb has only the in-frame clones, and not every one. The table records under 110,000 clones, approximately 89% of them present only once. This TCR derives from a woman aged 30 to 39 with acute or convalescent COVID-19. Sequenced input: peripheral blood. J is TRBJ1-2 and V is TRBV11-3; D gene ambiguous. Here the CDR3 reads CASSLPGKANYGYTF. For the CDR3, the DNA is TGTGCCAGCAGCTTACCGGGTAAAGCTAACTATGGCTACACCTTC.